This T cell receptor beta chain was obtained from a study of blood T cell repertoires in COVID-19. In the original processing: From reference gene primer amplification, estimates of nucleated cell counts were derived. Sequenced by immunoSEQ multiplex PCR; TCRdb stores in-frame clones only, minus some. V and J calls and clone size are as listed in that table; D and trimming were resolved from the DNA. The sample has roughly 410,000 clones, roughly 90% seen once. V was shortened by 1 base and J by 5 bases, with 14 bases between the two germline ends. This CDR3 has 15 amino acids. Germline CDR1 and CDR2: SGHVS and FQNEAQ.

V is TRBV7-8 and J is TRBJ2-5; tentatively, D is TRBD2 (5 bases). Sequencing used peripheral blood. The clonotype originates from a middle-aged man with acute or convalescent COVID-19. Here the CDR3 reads CASSLGVETGETQYF. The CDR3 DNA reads TGTGCCAGCAGCTTAGGGGTGGAGACGGGGGAGACCCAGTACTTC. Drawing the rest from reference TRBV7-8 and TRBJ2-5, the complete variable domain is GAGVSQSPRYKVAKRGQDVALRCDPISGHVSLFWYQQALGQGPEFLTYFQNEAQLDKSGLPSDRFFAERPEGSVSTLKIQRTQQEDSAVYLCASSLGVETGETQYFGPGTRLLVL.